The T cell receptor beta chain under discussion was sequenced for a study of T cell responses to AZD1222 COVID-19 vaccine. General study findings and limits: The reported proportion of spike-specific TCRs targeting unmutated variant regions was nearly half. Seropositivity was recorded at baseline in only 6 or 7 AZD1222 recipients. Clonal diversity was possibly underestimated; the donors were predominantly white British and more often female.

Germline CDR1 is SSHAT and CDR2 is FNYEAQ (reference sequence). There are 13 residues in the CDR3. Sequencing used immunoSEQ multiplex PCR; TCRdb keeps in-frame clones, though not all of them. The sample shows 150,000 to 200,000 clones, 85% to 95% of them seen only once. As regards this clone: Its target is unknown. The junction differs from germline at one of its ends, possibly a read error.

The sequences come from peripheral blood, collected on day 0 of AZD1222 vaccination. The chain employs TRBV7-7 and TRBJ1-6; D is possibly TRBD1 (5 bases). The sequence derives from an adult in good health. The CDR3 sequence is CASSPGGNSPLHF. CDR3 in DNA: TGTGCTAGCAGTCCGGGGGGGAATTCACCCCTCCACTTT.